The 20 T cell receptor beta chains given below trace back to one sample, sequenced in a study of CD8 T cells in ankylosing spondylitis. Study findings and constraints: Ankylosing spondylitis blood appeared to carry a characteristic TCR beta motif of under ten highly homologous variants.

Each CDR3 protein is one row after TCRdb ran MiXCR on the 5' RACE reads. Of 100,000 to 150,000 distinct CDR3 sequences listed, 15% to 20% are singletons. What these receptors recognize is not known. What was sequenced was blood, either unsorted or a sorted T cell fraction (not recorded which). These receptors all stem from a male donor with ankylosing spondylitis.

The chain combines TRBV7-2 with TRBJ2-1; 8 bases align to TRBD2. The CDR3 loop spans 16 amino acids. The V segment lost 1 base and the J segment 4 bases; nucleotides outside the gene matches: 6. The germline V gene encodes CDR1 SGHTA and CDR2 FQGNSA. Here the CDR3 DNA reads TGTGCCAGCAGCTTAGGTATTAGCGGGGATTACAATGAGCAGTTCTTC. Encoded protein: CASSLGISGDYNEQFF.

This clonotype has more than one count but fewer than ten. The chain carries TRBV11-2 and TRBJ2-5; D may be TRBD1 (5 bases). Germline V lookup: CDR1 SGHAT, CDR2 FQNNGV. V was clipped by 3 bases and J by 14 bases, with 16 bases between them. The CDR3 has 12 residues. As DNA, the CDR3 is TGTGCCAGCAGCTTCAATTTTGACAGCCTTTACTTC. It yields the protein CASSFNFDSLYF.

This clonotype appeared a few times. The genes are TRBV7-2 and TRBJ2-1, with 12 bases aligning to TRBD2. The CDR3 runs 15 residues. With 4 bases clipped from V and 11 bases from J, the junction kept 9 bases outside the gene matches. CDR1 is SGHTA and CDR2 is FQGNSA in the germline V gene. The DNA of the CDR3 is TGTGCCAGCAGCTCTCTAGCGGGAGGGACAATGAAGCAGTTCTTC. Residues: CASSSLAGGTMKQFF.

In this sample, this clonotype turned up a few times. The chain is built from TRBV4-1 and TRBJ1-1; D uncertain. Per the germline V gene, CDR1 is MGHRA and CDR2 is YSYEKL. Trimming shortened V by 5 bases and J by 0 bases, and 16 bases separated the two germline ends. The CDR3 is 16 residues long. For the CDR3, the DNA is TGCGCCAGCAGCGCCCAAACAGCGTACATGAACACTGAAGCTTTCTTT. This codes for CASSAQTAYMNTEAFF.

There are a few counts of this clonotype. CDR3 residues: CASGRAGVTSYNEQFF. The DNA for the CDR3 is TGTGCCAGCGGGAGAGCGGGAGTAACGTCCTACAATGAGCAGTTCTTC. The rearrangement uses TRBV11-2 and TRBJ2-1; TRBD2 agrees at 8 bases. J gave up 1 base and V 8 bases, and 10 bases lay outside the gene matches. CDR3 size: 16 residues. Germline CDR1 SGHAT, CDR2 FQNNGV.

This clonotype was counted ten times or more. This rearrangement joins TRBV11-2 to TRBJ2-1; TRBD1 might be the D (6 bases). V shed 5 bases and J shed 6 bases, with 17 bases lying between them. The CDR3 extends over 15 amino acids. In germline, CDR1 is SGHAT, CDR2 FQNNGV. DNA for the CDR3: TGTGCCAGCAGCGGGGGCGGCCATTTAGGCAATGAGCAGTTCTTC. Translation: CASSGGGHLGNEQFF.

The V and J genes are TRBV5-5 and TRBJ1-5; TRBD1 aligns across 7 bases. The CDR3 spans 15 residues. Germline CDR1 reads SGHKS; CDR2 reads YYEKEE (reference sequence). J was trimmed by 6 bases and V by 4 bases; bases with no gene match: 10. The CDR3 DNA reads TGTGCCAGCAGCGCGGGGACAGCGCAAGGTCAGCCCCAGCATTTT. Protein product: CASSAGTAQGQPQHF.

This clonotype showed up just a few times. V is TRBV4-1 and J is TRBJ1-2; D remains ambiguous. Germline CDR1 MGHRA, CDR2 YSYEKL. Trimming left V 2 bases short and J 0 bases short, with 10 bases between. CDR3 length: 15 residues. The CDR3 loop reads CASSQSAEANYGYTF. CDR3 nucleotide sequence: TGCGCCAGCAGCCAATCGGCGGAGGCTAACTATGGCTACACCTTC.

This clonotype has only a few counts. The V call is TRBV6-2 or TRBV6-3, the J call TRBJ2-7, with 12 bases fitting TRBD2. The CDR3 has 15 residues. Germline CDR1 reads MNHEY; CDR2 reads SVGEGT. V lost 5 bases and J lost 5; bases outside the gene matches: 7. The CDR3 spells CASSRRLAGVNEQYF. The CDR3 DNA follows: TGTGCCAGCAGTCGCCGACTAGCGGGAGTGAACGAGCAGTACTTC.

This clonotype was counted between two and nine times. V is TRBV5-6 and J is TRBJ2-7; 8 bases map to TRBD1. J gave up 7 bases and V 4 bases, and 7 bases lay outside the gene matches. Germline V gene data show CDR1 as SGHDT and CDR2 as YYEEEE. This CDR3 comprises 13 residues. The CDR3: CASSPGTGREQYF. The CDR3 DNA sequence: TGTGCCAGCAGCCCCGGGACAGGTAGGGAGCAGTACTTC.

The chain has TRBV28 and TRBJ2-2; 7 nucleotides align to TRBD2. The CDR3 consists of 16 residues. V dropped 5 bases and J dropped 7; count of bases not matched to a gene: 13. The germline V gene encodes CDR1 MDHEN and CDR2 SYDVKM. The CDR3 loop is CASSPRVAGVFGELFF. CDR3 DNA: TGTGCCAGCAGTCCACGTGTTGCGGGAGTGTTCGGGGAGCTGTTTTTT.

This chain links TRBV6-1 with TRBJ2-3, with 10 bases that match TRBD2. In germline, CDR1 is MNHNS, CDR2 SASEGT. CDR3 length equals 15 residues. V shed 5 bases, J shed 5 bases, and the junction held 7 bases outside the gene matches. CDR3 DNA: TGTGCCAGCAGTCAATCGGGACTAGCGCAAGATACGCAGTATTTT. Amino acid sequence: CASSQSGLAQDTQYF.

This clonotype came up a few times. The chain carries TRBV9 and TRBJ1-2; D possibly corresponds to TRBD1 (6 bases). This CDR3 spans 15 amino acids. In germline, CDR1 is SGDLS, CDR2 YYNGEE. Trimming cost V 0 bases and J 1 base, with 10 bases left between them. The CDR3 bases are TGTGCCAGCAGCGTAGCGACAGGAGTTAACTATGGCTACACCTTC. Translating it yields CASSVATGVNYGYTF. Full variable domain (missing parts from reference TRBV9 and TRBJ1-2): DSGVTQTPKHLITATGQRVTLRCSPRSGDLSVYWYQQSLDQGLQFLIQYYNGEERAKGNILERFSAQQFPDLHSELNLSSLELGDSALYFCASSVATGVNYGYTFGSGTRLTVV.

This clonotype appeared a few times. The chain has TRBV9 and TRBJ2-7; a weak D match, TRBD2 (6 bases). From germline, CDR1 is SGDLS and CDR2 YYNGEE. The CDR3 is made up of 14 amino acids. Between the trimmed V and J ends, which lost 3 bases and 6 bases, there was a span of 16 bases. CDR3 coding DNA: TGTGCCAGCAGCGATGGCGGGACGTTCTCCGAGCAGTACTTC. Protein sequence: CASSDGGTFSEQYF.

This sequence joins TRBV27 and TRBJ2-3; maybe TRBD1 (5 bases). The CDR3 covers 13 residues. The V end lost 2 bases, the J end lost 7 bases, and 10 bases lay between the germline ends. Germline V gene lookup returns CDR1 MNHEY and CDR2 SMNVEV (reference sequence). The CDR3 region is CASSLGHHYTQYF. In DNA, the CDR3 is TGTGCCAGCAGTTTAGGACACCACTATACGCAGTATTTT.

The chain links TRBV6-6 to TRBJ2-7; D gene unclear. Germline lookup yields CDR1 MNHNY and CDR2 SVGAGI (reference sequence). The length of the CDR3 is 12 residues. V was shortened by 5 bases and J by 4 bases, with 9 bases between the two germline ends. CDR3 coding DNA: TGTGCCAGCAGTGCTCAATATTACGAGCAGTACTTC. Protein sequence: CASSAQYYEQYF.

This chain uses TRBV7-2 with TRBJ1-6; D not resolved. Trimming took off 6 bases at V and 7 bases at J, with 13 bases between the two ends. Germline CDR1 reads SGHTA; CDR2 reads FQGNSA. The CDR3 sequence is 14 residues long. This CDR3 reads CASRPTRRNSPLHF. For the CDR3, the DNA is TGTGCCAGCAGACCGACCCGAAGGAATTCACCCCTCCACTTT.

The table lists this clonotype with a few counts. This chain uses TRBV7-9 with TRBJ2-7; weak D call: TRBD1 (6 bases). Germline lookup yields CDR1 SEHNR and CDR2 FQNEAQ (reference sequence). With 2 bases removed from V and 5 bases from J, the gap between germline ends came to 13 bases. The CDR3 has 14 amino acids. Here the CDR3 reads CASSLPNRVHEQYF. The CDR3 DNA is TGTGCCAGCAGCTTACCCAACAGGGTTCACGAGCAGTACTTC.

CDR3 in DNA: TGTGCCAGCAGTTCTAGTACAGGGGGAAGCTCTGGAAACACCATATATTTT. This translates into CASSSSTGGSSGNTIYF. V is TRBV28 and J is TRBJ1-3; 8 bases are shared with TRBD1. Looked up from germline, CDR1 is MDHEN and CDR2 is SYDVKM. Trimming removed 4 bases from V and 0 bases from J; junction bases left unmatched: 8. This CDR3 is 17 amino acids long.

The J gene is TRBJ2-1, the V gene TRBV27, with D possibly being TRBD2 (6 bases). Germline V CDR1 and CDR2: MNHEY, SMNVEV (reference sequence). Trimming took off 0 bases at V and 8 bases at J, with 14 bases between the two ends. The CDR3 consists of 15 residues. The CDR3 bases are TGTGCCAGCAGTTTATCCTCCGGGAGTCTGGATGAGCAGTTCTTC. This codes for CASSLSSGSLDEQFF.